This TCR beta chain was observed in a study of cytomegalovirus exposure and HLA in healthy donors. Findings of the study overall: As a later analysis showed, a missense DCLRE1C variant was linked to trimming of TCR beta V- and J-genes.

The CDR3 extends over 16 amino acids. The V and J ends lost 6 bases and 4 bases respectively, with 20 bases between them. Germline CDR1 and CDR2: MDHEN and SYDVKM. The table lists this clone with a few counts. No antigen is known for it. Primers for the PCR totalled 60 Vbeta and 13 Jbeta. Sequencing used immunoSEQ multiplex PCR; TCRdb keeps in-frame clones, though not all of them. Altogether roughly 130,000 clones are present, less than 75% being singletons, with the ten largest covering roughly 2%. This receptor was obtained from a woman aged 40 to 50 in good health and CMV-seropositive. The genes are TRBV28 and TRBJ2-3, with D maybe TRBD2 (5 bases). The sample was PBMCs. Here the CDR3 DNA reads TGTGCCAGCAGCCATCAAGGACTGGAAGCCGCAGATACGCAGTATTTT. Translation: CASSHQGLEAADTQYF. Together with reference TRBV28 and TRBJ2-3, the CDR3 gives the full variable domain: DVKVTQSSRYLVKRTGEKVFLECVQDMDHENMFWYRQDPGLGLRLIYFSYDVKMKEKGDIPEGYSVSREKKERFSLILESASTNQTSMYLCASSHQGLEAADTQYFGPGTRLTVL.